The following is a TCR beta chain sequence with its context. Its specificity is not known. Using immunoSEQ multiplex PCR, the repertoire was profiled, and TCRdb retains in-frame clones only, with some absent. The sample lists 90,000 to 150,000 clones, about 85% occurring once. The data were taken from a study of T cell responses to AZD1222 COVID-19 vaccine. Study results and caveats: Most donors were white British, females outnumbered males, and clonal diversity was possibly underestimated. At 160-218 and 743-854, vaccine-associated CD4 TCRs were dominant, and they spanned spike. The number of AZD1222 recipients seropositive at baseline was only five to seven. Two doses of AZD1222 preceded a rise in Spike-specific TCR breadth and depth.

J was trimmed by 4 bases and V by 4 bases; bases with no gene match: 9. Per the germline V gene, CDR1 is LNHDA and CDR2 is SQIVND (reference sequence). This CDR3 is 15 amino acids long. Here the sequenced sample was peripheral blood, taken 28 days after the second AZD1222 dose. The source is an adult who received the AZD1222 COVID-19 vaccine. The V gene is TRBV19, the J gene TRBJ1-2, with 7 bases fitting TRBD1. The CDR3 protein is CASSTRTGGGYGYTF. The CDR3 DNA sequence: TGTGCCAGTAGTACCCGGACAGGAGGGGGCTATGGCTACACCTTC.